The following is a T cell receptor beta chain sequence with its context. Which antigen it targets is not known. No qualities accompany the bases; no much larger clone lies one base away. Each PCR received spiked-in synthetic TCR analog templates so that absolute template abundance could be estimated from read counts. Using the immunoSEQ assay, TCRbeta CDR3 regions were amplified from genomic DNA with bias-controlled V and J gene primers. Sequencing of rearranged TCRbeta segments was done at approximately 20X coverage. The original pipeline was this. Clustering was used to correct sequencing errors, and CDR3s were annotated against IMGT so that V, D and J genes could be assigned. Out-of-frame and stop-codon sequences were excluded, and only productive TCRbeta rearrangements were used in downstream analyses. To compute clonality, Shannon entropy was normalized by the log of the number of unique productive sequences and then subtracted from one. Clones differing between time points or between blood and tumor were identified by Fisher's exact test with Benjamini-Hochberg correction at adjusted p below 0.01. Drawn from immuneACCESS, this table holds only the in-frame rearrangements with V and J called that TCRdb kept. Clones are partly lost; checked studies trace under half to an unresolved V gene and leave the rest unexplained. V and J calls and clone size are copied from that table; D and trimming were computed from the DNA. Recorded for this sample are tens of thousands of clones; 82% of them occurred a single time. The top ten hold 8% to 9.5% of the sample.

A cohort of about 31 patients with locally advanced or metastatic urothelial carcinoma, treated at Memorial Sloan Kettering on a trial protocol, was included. Peripheral blood mononuclear cells were collected from each patient pretreatment and during treatment, giving between 1 and 8 total time points per patient. The Qiagen DNeasy Blood extraction kit was used to purify genomic DNA from total PBMCs and tumor samples. PBMCs were collected pretreatment and during treatment and were isolated and stored as previously described. Trimming accounts for 5 bases at V and 1 base at J, while the number of junction bases matched to no gene is 10. For CDR1 and CDR2, the germline V gene (reference sequence) lists MNHEY and SMNVEV. The CDR3 measures 16 amino acids from cysteine to phenylalanine. Only CDR3 DNA is held: 48 bases, read in frame from base 1. This sample is part of a study of PD-L1 blockade in urothelial cancer (TCRdb year 2017). Looking at the study overall: All patients started therapy at some point between 2014 and 2016 and received atezolizumab 1,200 mg intravenously every 3 weeks. Durable clinical benefit was defined as progression-free survival longer than 6 months, and TCR features were also tested against progression-free and overall survival. Pretreatment tumor samples and matched peripheral blood, collected serially before and after atezolizumab treatment, underwent TCR sequencing. Under 10 patients achieved durable clinical benefit and around 19 did not. The study, an exploratory multi-omic analysis, examined somatic, immune and clinical correlates of response to PD-L1 blockade with atezolizumab in urothelial cancer. Blood samples gave median yields of approximately 130,000 T cells and 80,000 or so unique TCRs, along with a median clonality of 0.080. Blood samples were analyzed at 3 weeks after treatment start (second dose) and at 6 weeks after treatment start. Some 29 patients had pretreatment blood TCR-seq, approximately 24 had at least one posttreatment blood collection, and approximately 24 had tumor TCR-seq. In the same patients, pretreatment tumors underwent whole exome sequencing and RNA sequencing in addition to TCR sequencing. About 90% of the 29 patients were identified as males with urothelial cancer of bladder origin, and a prior smoking history was reported by 18 of 29 patients. An ECOG performance status of 0 or 1 was recorded for the patients, and 0 to 3 prior chemotherapy regimens had been received by the patients. Summary of the overall study and its limitations: Improved progression-free and overall survival was found to be associated with pretreatment peripheral blood TCR clonality below the median. Because of the small sample size (n ≈ 27) and the many exploratory analyses performed, the results are intended to be regarded as hypothesis-generating. Among patients with durable benefit, tumor-associated TCR clones showed greater expansion in peripheral blood 3 weeks after treatment started (n ≈ 23, p = 0.022).

The sequence was collected from a man aged 70 or older with urothelial cancer. The V and J segments used are TRBV27 and TRBJ1-1; 7 nucleotides in the junction match TRBD1. The sequences come from PBMCs, collected around atezolizumab (anti-PD-L1) treatment. The DNA reads TGTGCCAGCAGTGGGGGACAGTACTTTGCGAACACTGAAGCTTTCTTT. Translated, it reads CASSGGQYFANTEAFF.